The 26 T cell receptor beta chains presented below share a single source sample, sequenced in a study of blood T cells in healthy people across ages. Using a J-beta primer mix together with a sample-barcoded 5' primer, a second PCR was run for roughly 6 to 11 cycles. TCRdb reanalysed the 5' RACE reads using MiXCR and keeps one entry per CDR3 protein. The sample lists around 1,800,000 distinct CDR3 sequences; around 40% were seen once. Specimen: blood. The receptors come from a human donor in good health.

There are many counts of this clonotype. V and J are TRBV29-1 and TRBJ2-7; 10 nucleotides align to TRBD1. The V gene end was trimmed by 4 bases and the J gene end by 7 bases; junction bases not matched to a gene: 4. The CDR3 covers 12 residues. Germline loops: CDR1 SQVTM, CDR2 ANQGSEA. DNA for the CDR3: TGCAGCGTTGGAGACAGGGGGCTGGAGCAGTACTTC. This gives the protein CSVGDRGLEQYF.

This clonotype has a handful of counts. The chain joins TRBV12-3 or TRBV12-4 to TRBJ1-2; D is undetermined. This CDR3 contains 15 residues. The V end was cut by 2 bases, the J end by 1 base, with 11 bases between. CDR3 nucleotide sequence: TGTGCCAGCAGTTTACTCGGGCAACTTAACTATGGCTACACCTTC. Its translation is CASSLLGQLNYGYTF.

This clonotype showed up just a few times. V and J are TRBV15 and TRBJ2-5, with 8 bases matching TRBD1. The DNA end lines up better with TRBJ2-7; the J call may be wrong. Germline values: CDR1 LNHNV, CDR2 YYDKDF (reference sequence). The CDR3 contains 14 residues. Here the CDR3 DNA reads TGTGCCACCAGCAGAGACAGGGGGCGCGACGAGCAGTACTTC. It is translated as CATSRDRGRDEQYF.

A word on this clonotype: At one end the junction does not follow the germline gene, possibly because of a read error. The chain couples TRBV20-1 to TRBJ1-5; D remains ambiguous. CDR1 is DFQATT, CDR2 SNEGSKA, per germline (reference sequence). The CDR3 runs to 13 residues. CDR3 region: CSARVRRNRPQHF. CDR3 DNA sequence: TGCAGTGCCAGAGTTAGGAGGAATCGGCCCCAGCATTTT.

This clonotype was seen a few times. This chain connects TRBV7-2 to TRBJ2-7; D uncertain. Trimming shortened V by 3 bases and J by 4 bases, and 10 bases separated the two germline ends. Per germline, CDR1 SGHTA and CDR2 FQGNSA. The length of the CDR3 is 13 residues. In DNA, the CDR3 is TGTGCCAGCAGCTTTGAACGGTTTTACGAGCAGTACTTC. Its protein is CASSFERFYEQYF. Full variable domain (rest looked up from reference TRBV7-2 and TRBJ2-7): GAGVSQSPSNKVTEKGKDVELRCDPISGHTALYWYRQSLGQGLEFLIYFQGNSAPDKSGLPSDRFSAERTGGSVSTLTIQRTQQEDSAVYLCASSFERFYEQYFGPGTRLTVT.

This clonotype was counted between two and nine times. This rearrangement joins TRBV9 to TRBJ1-2; the D is unclear. Germline CDR1 reads SGDLS; CDR2 reads YYNGEE. Trimming cost V 4 bases and J 7 bases, with 14 bases left between them. The CDR3 loop spans 13 amino acids. This CDR3 reads CASSPPTALGYTF. CDR3 DNA: TGTGCCAGCAGCCCTCCCACAGCACTTGGCTACACCTTC.

V gene TRBV5-1 combines with J gene TRBJ2-7; D ambiguous. This CDR3 comprises 13 residues. Germline V gene lookup returns CDR1 SGHRS and CDR2 YFSETQ. V lost 0 bases to trimming and J lost 6 bases, with 10 bases between them. Here the CDR3 reads CASSLASGCEQYF. DNA of the CDR3: TGCGCCAGCAGCTTGGCCTCTGGGTGCGAGCAGTACTTC.

The rearrangement joins TRBV7-6 to TRBJ1-4; no firm D call. V was clipped by 4 bases and J by 8 bases, with 17 bases between them. In germline, CDR1 is SGHVS, CDR2 FNYEAQ. This CDR3 region has 15 residues. CDR3 in DNA: TGTGCCAGCAGCTCCTCGGAGAAACACAGAGAAAAACTGTTTTTT. Protein product: CASSSSEKHREKLFF.

V gene TRBV10-3 combines with J gene TRBJ2-4; D is ambiguous. The DNA end favors TRBJ2-7, so the J call may be wrong. The CDR3 runs to 13 residues. Germline CDR1 is ENHRY and CDR2 is SYGVKD. The CDR3 DNA is TGTGCCATCAGTGAGTTCGGATACTACGAGCAGTACTTC. This translates into CAISEFGYYEQYF.

This clonotype was seen a handful of times. The chain employs TRBV10-3 and TRBJ1-2; TRBD1 agrees at 7 bases. The trim removed 7 bases at V and 7 bases at J, leaving 9 bases unmatched. The CDR3 is 13 residues long. In germline, CDR1 is ENHRY, CDR2 SYGVKD. As DNA, the CDR3 is TGTGCCATCACCAGAGACAGGGAATTTGGCTACACCTTC. It codes for CAITRDREFGYTF.

The chain carries TRBV7-2 and TRBJ1-2; TRBD1 matches 9 bases. CDR3 size: 15 residues. From germline, CDR1 is SGHTA and CDR2 FQGNSA. V trimming: 5 bases; J trimming: 3 bases; junction bases outside the gene matches: 7. In nucleotides, the CDR3 is TGTGCCAGCAGCCCCGGGGGACAGGGTGACTATGGCTACACCTTC. It translates to CASSPGGQGDYGYTF.

This sequence joins TRBV20-1 and TRBJ1-5, with 7 positions matching TRBD1. The CDR3 totals 16 residues. Looked up from germline, CDR1 is DFQATT and CDR2 is SNEGSKA (reference sequence). After removal of 8 bases from V and 7 bases from J, the junction contained 20 bases not matched to a gene. As DNA, the CDR3 is TGCAGTTGGGAGGTGAGAGGGACAGTTCGTGGCCAGCCCCAGCATTTT. It specifies CSWEVRGTVRGQPQHF.

The chain is built from TRBV11-2 and TRBJ2-7; possibly TRBD1 or TRBD2 for D (5 bases each). V gave up 4 bases and J gave up 5 bases, with 18 bases separating them. This CDR3 has 15 residues. Per germline, CDR1 SGHAT and CDR2 FQNNGV. CDR3 in amino acids: CASSSRRDRGNEQYF. The DNA of the CDR3 is TGTGCCAGCAGCTCCCGCAGGGACCGGGGTAACGAGCAGTACTTC.

This chain joins TRBV18 and TRBJ1-2; no reliable D call. The germline CDR1 and CDR2 sequences are KGHSH and LQKENI. This CDR3 has 14 residues. Trimming took 4 bases from V and 3 from J, leaving 12 bases between them. The CDR3 DNA follows: TGTGCCAGCTCACGGGATTTTAAGGACTATGGCTACACCTTC. Protein sequence: CASSRDFKDYGYTF.

The chain links TRBV6-2 or TRBV6-3 to TRBJ1-1; 9 nucleotides line up with TRBD1. V trimming: 6 bases; J trimming: 3 bases; junction bases outside the gene matches: 11. Germline V gives CDR1 MNHEY, CDR2 SVGEGT. The CDR3 runs 16 residues. The DNA for the CDR3 is TGTGCCAGCAGCTCCATACAGGGGGCGCCGGACACTGAAGCTTTCTTT. This codes for CASSSIQGAPDTEAFF.

The rearrangement joins TRBV7-2 to TRBJ1-1, with D uncertain. The CDR3 runs to 15 residues. Germline V gene sequence: CDR1 SGHTA, CDR2 FQGNSA. With 3 bases removed from V and 0 bases from J, the gap between germline ends came to 11 bases. The DNA for the CDR3 is TGTGCCAGCAGCTTGGGTGCCAGTCTGAACACTGAAGCTTTCTTT. This translates into CASSLGASLNTEAFF. Using reference TRBV7-2 and TRBJ1-1 for the parts outside the CDR3, the full variable domain is GAGVSQSPSNKVTEKGKDVELRCDPISGHTALYWYRQSLGQGLEFLIYFQGNSAPDKSGLPSDRFSAERTGGSVSTLTIQRTQQEDSAVYLCASSLGASLNTEAFFGQGTRLTVV.

The chain combines TRBV6-5 with TRBJ2-2; 7 nucleotides align to TRBD2. Germline V lookup: CDR1 MNHEY, CDR2 SVGAGI. Unmatched junction bases numbered 14, after V lost 7 bases and J lost 6 bases. This CDR3 has 16 amino acids. CDR3 DNA sequence: TGTGCCAGCACTCTCCAGACTAGCTGGGGAGCCGGGGAGCTGTTTTTT. Translated, it gives CASTLQTSWGAGELFF.

The CDR3 coding sequence is TGTGCCAGCAGCTTATTTAGGTCAGCGGGGGCTCACGAGCAGTACTTC. Residues: CASSLFRSAGAHEQYF. This chain joins TRBV7-2 and TRBJ2-7; TRBD2 matches at 8 bases. This CDR3 spans 16 amino acids. Germline lookup yields CDR1 SGHTA and CDR2 FQGNSA. V lost 2 bases and J lost 5; bases outside the gene matches: 11.

Concerning this clonotype itself: At one boundary the junction diverges from the germline segment, which might be a read error. V is TRBV7-7 and J is TRBJ2-1; 10 nucleotides line up with TRBD2. Germline lookup yields CDR1 SSHAT and CDR2 FNYEAQ (reference sequence). This CDR3 is 16 amino acids long. The chain's CDR3 is CASNPVPSGGRNEQFF. As DNA, the CDR3 is TGTGCTAGCAACCCCGTTCCTAGCGGGGGCCGAAATGAGCAGTTCTTC.

This clonotype has only a few counts. The rearrangement joins TRBV7-2 to TRBJ2-5; D uncertain. The DNA matches TRBJ2-7 better at its end, which makes the J call doubtful. Germline V gene sequence: CDR1 SGHTA, CDR2 FQGNSA. CDR3 size: 16 residues. The DNA of the CDR3 is TGTGCCAGCAGCCCAGCCGTAGGGTACGAAACCTACGAGCAGTACTTC. Translating gives CASSPAVGYETYEQYF.

The rearrangement joins TRBV7-9 to TRBJ2-5, with a tentative D call TRBD2 (5 bases). This CDR3 comprises 17 residues. Germline V gene lookup returns CDR1 SEHNR and CDR2 FQNEAQ (reference sequence). Trimming left V 6 bases short and J 0 bases short, with 20 bases between. The CDR3 DNA reads TGTGCCAGCAGTCATAGGCCGGAAGCGGTGTACCAAGAGACCCAGTACTTC. Protein: CASSHRPEAVYQETQYF.

This clonotype was counted a few times. As DNA, the CDR3 is TGTGCCAGCAGCTCCCGGAAGGAGCGGGGGGACTACAATGAGCAGTTCTTC. Translated: CASSSRKERGDYNEQFF. The chain carries TRBV13 and TRBJ2-1, with TRBD2 identical over 9 bases. V lost 4 bases to trimming and J lost 3 bases; unmatched junction nucleotides: 10. Germline CDR1 is PRHDT and CDR2 is FYEKMQ (reference sequence). The CDR3 loop spans 17 amino acids.

Turning to this clonotype: A read error may account for a junction end that differs from germline. The chain couples TRBV27 to TRBJ2-7, with a tentative D call TRBD1 (6 bases). Germline CDR1 reads MNHEY; CDR2 reads SMNVEV (reference sequence). The length of the CDR3 is 16 residues. The CDR3 region is CVSSLSAGTLPYEQYF. CDR3 DNA: TGTGTCAGCAGTTTATCGGCAGGGACACTACCCTACGAGCAGTACTTC.

The chain is built from TRBV20-1 and TRBJ1-6; D uncertain. The germline V gene has CDR1 DFQATT and CDR2 SNEGSKA (reference sequence). Trimming cost V 5 bases and J 6 bases, with 11 bases left between them. The CDR3 is made up of 13 amino acids. Here the CDR3 DNA reads TGCAGTGCTTCCACAGAGATTAATTCACCCCTCCACTTT. This translates into CSASTEINSPLHF.

The chain is built from TRBV6-2 or TRBV6-3 and TRBJ1-2; no definite D call. Germline V lookup: CDR1 MNHEY, CDR2 SVGEGT. Trimming removed 6 bases at V and 4 bases at J, with 9 bases between. This CDR3 region has 12 residues. CDR3 in amino acids: CASRYYTYGYTF. CDR3 nucleotides: TGTGCCAGCAGATATTACACCTATGGCTACACCTTC.

This clonotype was seen only once. V gene TRBV11-3 combines with J gene TRBJ2-7; 8 nucleotides line up with TRBD2. Germline CDR1 and CDR2: SGHNT and YENEEA. V dropped 1 base and J dropped 4; count of bases not matched to a gene: 15. The CDR3 runs 18 residues. Here the CDR3 DNA reads TGTGCCAGCAGCTTAGGTTTTTGGTTCGCGGGGGGCCGTTACGAGCAGTACTTC. It encodes CASSLGFWFAGGRYEQYF.